The entry that follows covers one TCR beta chain sequence. This record belongs to a study of T cell responses to AZD1222 COVID-19 vaccine. Germline CDR1 is MNHEY and CDR2 is SVGAGI. The ends lost 8 bases at V and 2 bases at J; junction bases unmatched: 4. The CDR3 contains 13 residues. TCRdb's table, derived via immunoSEQ multiplex PCR, lists solely in-frame clones and lacks some. The data contain 120,000 or so clones, 87% of them seen just once; the ten biggest clones take up 1% to 1.5%. The chain is built from TRBV6-5 and TRBJ2-7, with 9 bases identical to TRBD1. This clonotype was obtained from an adult in good health. The sequenced sample was peripheral blood, obtained on day 0 of AZD1222 vaccination. The CDR3 is CASYRTGAYEQYF. For the CDR3, the DNA is TGTGCCAGCTACCGGACAGGGGCCTACGAGCAGTACTTC.